This T cell receptor beta chain emerged from a study of beta chain features in type 1 diabetes. At the level of the study: Age, gender and cell yields were similar between patients and healthy donors.

It was via CD45RO/CCR7/CD25/CD127/CD95/CD27 that CD4+ naive, central memory, regulatory and stem cell-like memory cells were sorted. Deletions cut 2 bases from V and 8 bases from J, with 19 bases between. The CDR3 extends over 16 amino acids. Germline values: CDR1 MGHDK, CDR2 SYGVNS. Of the isolated RNA, all was reverse transcribed, and so the sequenced material was expressed TCRB transcripts. Assay: immunoSEQ multiplex PCR; the TCRdb copy retains only in-frame clones and omits some. This table holds about 900,000 clones, about 17% found once. This receptor was obtained from a young woman in good health. The rearrangement uses TRBV25-1 and TRBJ2-1; D is possibly TRBD2 (5 bases). The sequenced material came from naive CD4+ T cells from blood. DNA of the CDR3: TGTGCCAGCAGTGAAGCCGGGATCGGCGGGTATGATGAGCAGTTCTTC. This gives the protein CASSEAGIGGYDEQFF.